The 14 T cell receptor beta chains given below trace back to one sample, sequenced in a study of response to subunit inactivated influenza vaccine. Via MiXCR, TCRdb re-called the RT-PCR reads, giving one row per CDR3 protein. The sample includes hundreds of thousands of distinct CDR3 sequences, 15% to 18% of them seen just once. The sequencing used PBMCs from blood, collected 12 days after vaccination. The receptors stem from a middle-aged man who received an inactivated influenza vaccine.

This clonotype occurred a few times. The rearrangement links TRBV11-2 to TRBJ2-5; 8 positions match TRBD1. Trimming at V came to 5 bases and at J to 7 bases, leaving 18 bases not matched to a gene. The CDR3 runs to 17 residues. The germline CDR1 and CDR2 sequences are SGHAT and FQNNGV. In DNA form, the CDR3 reads TGTGCCAGCAGCACATTACGCGGACAGGGATGGTACGGGACCCAGTACTTC. It encodes CASSTLRGQGWYGTQYF.

This clonotype was found a few times. The chain links TRBV11-2 to TRBJ2-7; 10 nucleotides line up with TRBD1. After removal of 5 bases from V and 2 bases from J, the junction contained 6 bases not matched to a gene. The CDR3 consists of 15 residues. Germline CDR1 and CDR2: SGHAT and FQNNGV. CDR3 protein: CASSRGTGAPYEQYF. The CDR3 DNA sequence: TGTGCCAGCAGCCGAGGGACAGGGGCCCCCTACGAGCAGTACTTC.

The gene calls are TRBV18 and TRBJ2-7, with 8 nucleotides matching TRBD1. Germline loops: CDR1 KGHSH, CDR2 LQKENI. CDR3 size: 18 residues. V was pared by 3 bases and J by 6 bases, with 19 bases of the junction left unmatched. The DNA of the CDR3 is TGTGCCAGCTCACCTGTCCCGGGACAGGCTCGAGGGAGCGGCGAGCAGTACTTC. As protein: CASSPVPGQARGSGEQYF.

The chain carries TRBV20-1 and TRBJ1-2, with TRBD1 as a possible D gene (5 bases). The CDR3 has 17 amino acids. Germline-derived CDR1 and CDR2 are DFQATT and SNEGSKA (reference sequence). Trimming shortened V by 2 bases and J by 3 bases, and 22 bases separated the two germline ends. DNA of the CDR3: TGCAGTGCTAGAATGGCGGGTTCGGGGGGGTCTTACTATGGCTACACCTTC. Amino acids: CSARMAGSGGSYYGYTF.

This clonotype was seen a handful of times. This chain links TRBV7-9 with TRBJ2-4; the D is unclear. Germline-derived CDR1 and CDR2 are SEHNR and FQNEAQ (reference sequence). The CDR3 is 13 residues long. V gave up 2 bases and J gave up 5 bases, with 7 bases separating them. The CDR3 bases are TGTGCCAGCAGCTTAACCGGACAAAACATTCAGTACTTC. Encoded protein: CASSLTGQNIQYF.

This clonotype showed up just a few times. The chain links TRBV9 to TRBJ1-3; possibly TRBD1 for D (6 bases). The CDR3 has 15 amino acids. Trimming left V 0 bases short and J 3 bases short, with 10 bases between. CDR1 is SGDLS and CDR2 is YYNGEE in the germline V gene. The CDR3 is CASSVEGGNGNTIYF. DNA of the CDR3: TGTGCCAGCAGCGTAGAAGGGGGTAATGGAAACACCATATATTTT.

This clonotype was detected many times. The CDR3, as DNA: TGTGCCAGCAGTTATTACCCCCCGGGTCGGGATAATTCACCCCTCCACTTT. Amino acid sequence: CASSYYPPGRDNSPLHF. The rearrangement links TRBV6-5 to TRBJ1-6, with D hard to call. The germline V gene encodes CDR1 MNHEY and CDR2 SVGAGI. Trimming took 3 bases from V and 5 from J, leaving 17 bases between them. CDR3 size: 17 residues.

The chain uses TRBV20-1 and TRBJ1-2; a weak D match, TRBD1 (6 bases). Germline V lookup: CDR1 DFQATT, CDR2 SNEGSKA (reference sequence). This CDR3 region has 12 residues. Trimming left V 6 bases short and J 8 bases short, with 16 bases between. The CDR3 here is CSAGGGTRGYTF. The CDR3 DNA follows: TGCAGTGCCGGAGGGGGGACACGGGGCTACACCTTC.

CDR3 in amino acids: CASSQGGPGELFF. CDR3 nucleotide sequence: TGTGCCAGCAGCCAAGGGGGGCCCGGGGAGCTGTTTTTT. The V call is TRBV14, the J call TRBJ2-2; tentative D call: TRBD1 (6 bases). The ends were cut back, 1 base at V and 6 bases at J, with 6 bases in the middle. The CDR3 is 13 amino acids. The germline V gene encodes CDR1 SGHDN and CDR2 FVKESK.

This clonotype was seen many times. The gene calls are TRBV20-1 and TRBJ2-1, with D possibly TRBD2 on 5 matching bases. CDR1 is DFQATT, CDR2 SNEGSKA, per germline (reference sequence). The CDR3 covers 14 residues. Trimming took off 2 bases at V and 0 bases at J, with 8 bases between the two ends. CDR3 region: CSARRADSYNEQFF. The DNA of the CDR3 is TGCAGTGCTAGACGAGCGGACTCCTACAATGAGCAGTTCTTC.

The chain joins TRBV5-6 to TRBJ2-7, with D maybe TRBD2 (6 bases). Germline V lookup: CDR1 SGHDT, CDR2 YYEEEE. The CDR3 is 16 residues long. Trimming took off 0 bases at V and 3 bases at J, with 16 bases between the two ends. CDR3 loop: CASSLAWDSVFYEQYF. CDR3 DNA: TGTGCCAGCAGCTTGGCGTGGGACTCCGTCTTCTACGAGCAGTACTTC.

The chain combines TRBV20-1 with TRBJ2-7; TRBD2 agrees at 10 bases. The J segment lost 2 bases and the V segment lost 6 bases, leaving 7 bases of the junction unmatched. Germline CDR1 and CDR2: DFQATT and SNEGSKA (reference sequence). This CDR3 region has 14 residues. In DNA, the CDR3 is TGCAGTGCGACAACTAGCGGGGTTCCCTACGAGCAGTACTTC. Translating gives CSATTSGVPYEQYF.

The chain links TRBV11-3 to TRBJ2-1; tentative D call: TRBD2 (6 bases). V was pared by 5 bases and J by 10 bases, with 15 bases between. In germline, CDR1 is SGHNT, CDR2 YENEEA. The CDR3 is made up of 13 amino acids. CDR3 protein: CASSPGLQKEQFF. CDR3 sequence (DNA): TGTGCCAGCAGCCCGGGACTGCAAAAAGAGCAGTTCTTC.

This clonotype showed up just a few times. The J gene is TRBJ2-1, the V gene TRBV20-1, with D unresolved. Germline V gene lookup returns CDR1 DFQATT and CDR2 SNEGSKA (reference sequence). The CDR3 has 16 amino acids. V was clipped by 3 bases and J by 5 bases, with 20 bases between them. The CDR3 spells CSASSGTGGWDNEQFF. The CDR3 nucleotides read TGCAGTGCTAGCTCCGGAACGGGCGGTTGGGACAATGAGCAGTTCTTC.